The following is a TCR beta chain sequence with its context. This clonotype occurred a few times. The specificity of this receptor is unknown. It has no much larger one-base neighbor in the sample; base qualities were not kept. This sample was included in a study of T cells after yellow fever vaccination (dated by TCRdb to about 2019). In terms of the full investigation: Libraries from fractions with low cell numbers were prepared with the SMART-Seq v4 Ultra Low Input RNA kit. To track T-cell clones before and after primary and booster YFV17D yellow fever vaccination, bulk TCR alpha and beta repertoires were sequenced longitudinally. Two healthy male donors, one aged 18 to 30 and one aged 30 to 40 years, made up the cohort. Bulk PBMC replicates and cell subsets were isolated from blood drawn at multiple timepoints before and after both primary and secondary immunization.

General conclusions and limits of the study: Compared with the primary T-cell response, the secondary T-cell response was weaker but faster, peaking on day 5 rather than day 15. Most clones expanded after primary vaccination were re-detected after the booster (about 96% of CD4 and more than 70% of CD8), suggesting broad memory maintenance. A small share of clonotypes occurred in both CD4 and CD8 compartments, likely arising from convergent recombination. Only a couple of donors were included in the study, so the extent to which the findings can be generalized is limited. FACS-sorted repertoires could contain abundant contaminating clonotypes from the bulk population, so computational filtering was required.

This specimen's treatment or condition label, interpreted: live attenuated yellow fever vaccine strain. PBMCs were isolated from peripheral blood using a standard Ficoll-Paque protocol. Dynabeads CD4 and CD8 positive selection kits were used to isolate the CD4 and CD8 T-cell fractions. TriZol was used to extract RNA from bulk PBMCs, from CD4 and CD8 fractions, and from dextramer-positive and dextramer-negative fractions. TCRdb records Illumina NovaSeq 6000 as the sequencer. Synthesis of TCR cDNA relied on 5'RACE template switching, a step that introduced a universal primer site along with unique molecular identifiers. Priming for cDNA synthesis came from both the TCR alpha and TCR beta constant segments. Library amplification used two PCR steps, and the second PCR step added sample barcodes and sequencing adapters. Sequencing of libraries was performed on Illumina HiSeq 2500 (2x100 bp) or NovaSeq (2x150 bp). In the authors' own workflow: MIGEC handled demultiplexing of reads and collapsing into UMI consensus sequences, while MiXCR performed V(D)J alignment. Using edgeR on replicate PBMC samples, clonotypes were called vaccine-responding if FDR was below 0.01 and the log2 fold change was above 5 up to day 15. Each bulk clonotype was labeled CD4 or CD8 based on which sequenced repertoire, CD4 or CD8, contained the clonotype at higher abundance. TCRdb redid the processing of the public reads, applying fastp at Q25 and MiXCR, and retained in-frame beta chains. Each record represents a unique CDR3 protein, reported with the most common genes and DNA among its rows. TCRdb, not the authors, supplied the V and J calls. For this sample there are hundreds of thousands of distinct CDR3 sequences; under 15% appear just once. The ten largest clones take up around 3% of the sample.

For CDR1 and CDR2, the germline V gene (reference sequence) lists SEHNR and FQNEAQ. After removal of 3 bases from V and 4 bases from J, the junction retains 1 base not matched to a gene. Reading from cysteine to phenylalanine, the CDR3 counts 15 amino acids. The retained sequence is limited to the CDR3, 45 bases, with the frame set at the first base. Sequencing used CD4+ T cells sorted from PBMCs, obtained 15 days after the yellow fever booster vaccination. The sequence is built from TRBV7-9 and TRBJ2-5, with TRBD2 matching 14 junction bases. The receptor was derived from a young man who received the YFV17D yellow fever vaccine. The CDR3 amino acid sequence is: CASSFGTSGGETQYF. DNA sequence: TGTGCCAGCAGCTTCGGGACTAGCGGGGGAGAGACCCAGTACTTC. This CDR3, with the reference TRBV7-9 and TRBJ2-5 proteins standing in past its ends, gives the full variable domain DTGVSQNPRHKITKRGQNVTFRCDPISEHNRLYWYRQTLGQGPEFLTYFQNEAQLEKSRLLSDRFSAERPKGSFSTLEIQRTEQGDSAMYLCASSFGTSGGETQYFGPGTRLLVL.